The rows below give T cell receptor beta chains drawn from one sample of a study of T cells in Graves' hyperthyroidism and ophthalmopathy. TCRdb re-analysed the multiplex PCR reads in MiXCR, keeping a single row per CDR3 protein. The table includes fewer than 750,000 distinct CDR3 sequences, around 15% detected once. Specimen: blood. The receptors stem from a woman between 35 and 50 years old with Graves' ophthalmopathy. CDR3s leave out the opening cysteine and the closing phenylalanine or tryptophan.

J: TRBJ2-7; V: TRBV28; CDR3: ASSLYPPASGYYEQY
J: TRBJ2-5; V: TRBV14; CDR3: ASSQTTGGKQTQY
J: TRBJ2-5; V: TRBV11-3; CDR3: ASSLGTGLQETQY
J: TRBJ2-5; V: TRBV7-8; CDR3: ASSLVRGLRETQY
J: TRBJ2-7; V: TRBV5-1; CDR3: ASSSIQGNSYEQY
J: TRBJ2-5; V: TRBV20-1; CDR3: SALNGETQY
J: TRBJ2-7; V: TRBV5-5; CDR3: ASSLGWGADEQY
J: TRBJ2-3; V: TRBV11-2; CDR3: ASSPFGGTSTDTQY
J: TRBJ2-5; V: TRBV12-3/TRBV12-4; CDR3: ASSPSTYQETQY
J: TRBJ1-1; V: TRBV7-6; CDR3: ASSLGTGETEAF
J: TRBJ2-7; V: TRBV28; CDR3: ASSLVGRGTNEQY
J: TRBJ2-5; V: TRBV11-1; CDR3: ASSSLTGTAGGKSEETQY
J: TRBJ1-3; V: TRBV7-2; CDR3: ASSPPARPGNTIY